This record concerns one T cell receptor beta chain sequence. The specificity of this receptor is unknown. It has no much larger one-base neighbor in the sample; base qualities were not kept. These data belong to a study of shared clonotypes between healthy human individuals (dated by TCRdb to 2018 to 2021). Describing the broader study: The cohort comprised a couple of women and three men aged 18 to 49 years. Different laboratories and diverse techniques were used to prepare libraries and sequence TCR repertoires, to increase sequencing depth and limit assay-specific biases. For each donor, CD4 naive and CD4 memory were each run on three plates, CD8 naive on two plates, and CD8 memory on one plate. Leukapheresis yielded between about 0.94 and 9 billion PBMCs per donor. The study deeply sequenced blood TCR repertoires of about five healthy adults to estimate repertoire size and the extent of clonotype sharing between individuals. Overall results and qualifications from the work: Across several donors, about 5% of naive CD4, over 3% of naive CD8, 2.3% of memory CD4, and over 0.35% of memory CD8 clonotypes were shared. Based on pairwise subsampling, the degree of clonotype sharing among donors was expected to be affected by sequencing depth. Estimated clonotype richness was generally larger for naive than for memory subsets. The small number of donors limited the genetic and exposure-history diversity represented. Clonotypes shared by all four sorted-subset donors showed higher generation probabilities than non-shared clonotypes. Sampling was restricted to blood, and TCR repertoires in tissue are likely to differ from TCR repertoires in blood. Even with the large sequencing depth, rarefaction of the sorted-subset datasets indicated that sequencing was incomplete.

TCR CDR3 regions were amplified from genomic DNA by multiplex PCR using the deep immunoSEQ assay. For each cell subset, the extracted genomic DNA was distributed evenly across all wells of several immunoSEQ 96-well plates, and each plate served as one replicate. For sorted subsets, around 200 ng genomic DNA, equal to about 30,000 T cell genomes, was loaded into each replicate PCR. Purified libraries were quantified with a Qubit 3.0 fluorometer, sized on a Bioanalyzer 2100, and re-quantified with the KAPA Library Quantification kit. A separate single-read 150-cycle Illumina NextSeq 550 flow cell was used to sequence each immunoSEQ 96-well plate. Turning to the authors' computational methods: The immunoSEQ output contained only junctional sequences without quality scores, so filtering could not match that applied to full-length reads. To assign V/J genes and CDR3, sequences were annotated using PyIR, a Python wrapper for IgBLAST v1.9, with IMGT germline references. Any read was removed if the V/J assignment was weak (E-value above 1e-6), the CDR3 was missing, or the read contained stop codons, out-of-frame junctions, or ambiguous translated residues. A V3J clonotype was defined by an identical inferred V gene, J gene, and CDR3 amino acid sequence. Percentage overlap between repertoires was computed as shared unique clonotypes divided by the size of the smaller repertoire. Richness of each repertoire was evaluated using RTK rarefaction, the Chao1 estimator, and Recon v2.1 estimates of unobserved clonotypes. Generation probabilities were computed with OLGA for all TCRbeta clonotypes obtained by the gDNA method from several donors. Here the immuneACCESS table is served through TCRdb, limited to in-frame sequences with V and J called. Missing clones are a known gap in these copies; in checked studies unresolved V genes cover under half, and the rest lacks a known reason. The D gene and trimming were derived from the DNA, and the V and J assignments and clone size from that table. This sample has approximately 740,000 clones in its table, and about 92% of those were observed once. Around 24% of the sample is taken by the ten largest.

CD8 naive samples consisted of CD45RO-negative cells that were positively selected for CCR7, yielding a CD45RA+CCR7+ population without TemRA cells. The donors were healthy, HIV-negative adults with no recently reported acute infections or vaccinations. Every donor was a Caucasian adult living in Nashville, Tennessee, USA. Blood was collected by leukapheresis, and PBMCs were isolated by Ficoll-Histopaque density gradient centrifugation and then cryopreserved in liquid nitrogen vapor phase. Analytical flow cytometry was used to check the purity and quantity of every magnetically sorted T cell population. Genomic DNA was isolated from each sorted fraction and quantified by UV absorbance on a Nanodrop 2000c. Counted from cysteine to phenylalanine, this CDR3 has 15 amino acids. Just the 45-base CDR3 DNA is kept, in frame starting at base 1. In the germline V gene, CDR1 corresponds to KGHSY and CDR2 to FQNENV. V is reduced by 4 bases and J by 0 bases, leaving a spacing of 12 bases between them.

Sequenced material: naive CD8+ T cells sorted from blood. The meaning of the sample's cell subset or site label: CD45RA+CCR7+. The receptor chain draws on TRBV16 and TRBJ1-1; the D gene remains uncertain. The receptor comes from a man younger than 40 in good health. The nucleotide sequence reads TGTGCCAGCAGCCCCCTAGAAGTAATGAACACTGAAGCTTTCTTT. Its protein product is CASSPLEVMNTEAFF.